This T cell receptor (beta chain) was documented in a study of blood T cell repertoires in COVID-19. Looking at the study overall: COVID-19 samples from acute and convalescent phases originated in the United States, Italy and Spain.

Per the authors' pipeline: For nucleated cells, counts were estimated from reference gene primer amplification. Libraries were prepared by immunoSEQ multiplex PCR; TCRdb keeps only in-frame clonotypes and omits some of them. V and J calls and clone size follow that table, whereas D and trimming were derived from the DNA. The repertoire includes fewer than 250,000 clones, 87% of them detected once, and 2.6% sits in the top ten. J lost 11 bases, V lost 0 bases, and 14 bases had no gene match. The CDR3 extends over 16 amino acids. Germline CDR1 is LGHDT and CDR2 is YNNKEL (reference sequence). Participants were placed into cohorts based on the clinical history they reported.

Sequencing input: PBMCs or T cells enriched from blood (not recorded which). V gene TRBV3-1 (or the pseudogene TRBV3-2) combines with J gene TRBJ2-3; TRBD2 agrees at 7 bases. This TCR derives from a woman aged 25 to 39 with acute COVID-19. CDR3 DNA sequence: TGTGCCAGCAGCCAAGATGAGCCAGCGGGGCCTTGGGGGCAGTATTTT. The encoded protein is CASSQDEPAGPWGQYF.